Listed here are 11 T cell receptor beta chains from one sample, sequenced in a study of blood T cell repertoires in COVID-19. Some clones are missing from TCRdb's copy, which holds only in-frame ones; the method was immunoSEQ multiplex PCR. Of about 100,000 clones listed, roughly 72% are singletons. The sequencing input was peripheral blood. These receptors came from a man older than 75 with acute or convalescent COVID-19.

The chain employs TRBV27 and TRBJ1-6, with 7 bases lining up with TRBD1. The germline CDR1 and CDR2 sequences are MNHEY and SMNVEV (reference sequence). V lost 5 bases, J lost 0 bases, and 28 bases stayed unmatched. The CDR3 consists of 24 residues. The CDR3 DNA sequence: TGTGCCAGCAGTATGCGACTGACAGGGAGAGGGGGTAACGGACCAAGCTCCTATAATTCACCCCTCCACTTT. Translating gives CASSMRLTGRGGNGPSSYNSPLHF.

This clone was seen more than once but under ten times. At the DNA level, this CDR3 is encoded by other sequences in the same sample as well. The chain employs TRBV9 and TRBJ2-1; TRBD1 agrees at 9 bases. CDR1 and CDR2 from the germline V gene are SGDLS and YYNGEE. The CDR3 spans 15 residues. The junction had 2 bases not matched to a gene; V was cut back by 4 bases and J by 0 bases. The CDR3 coding sequence is TGTGCCAGCAGCAAGGGACAGGGCTCCTACAATGAGCAGTTCTTC. Protein: CASSKGQGSYNEQFF.

The chain is built from TRBV18 and TRBJ2-7, with D possibly TRBD1 on 6 matching bases. V lost 6 bases to trimming and J lost 4 bases, with 10 bases between them. CDR1 is KGHSH, CDR2 LQKENI, per germline. The CDR3 is made up of 12 amino acids. CDR3: CASSGQYYEQYF. As DNA, the CDR3 is TGTGCCAGCTCTGGACAGTATTACGAGCAGTACTTC.

This clone was seen only a few times. This chain uses TRBV5-6 with TRBJ2-5; 8 bases map to TRBD1. Losses at the gene ends were 4 bases for V and 2 bases for J; bases not matched to a gene: 10. Germline loops: CDR1 SGHDT, CDR2 YYEEEE. This CDR3 has 16 amino acids. For the CDR3, the DNA is TGTGCCAGCAGCGATACAGGGGGTGGATTTCAAGAGACCCAGTACTTC. Amino acid sequence: CASSDTGGGFQETQYF.

The gene calls are TRBV24-1 and TRBJ2-1; 14 bases are a match to TRBD2. J was trimmed by 4 bases and V by 0 bases; bases with no gene match: 13. The CDR3 covers 21 residues. Germline-derived CDR1 and CDR2 are KGHDR and SFDVKD. Here the CDR3 reads CATSDLGRGTSGSLGYNEQFF. The DNA of the CDR3 is TGTGCCACCAGTGATTTGGGGCGGGGGACTAGCGGGAGTCTTGGGTACAATGAGCAGTTCTTC.

The J gene is TRBJ1-1, the V gene TRBV19; D is ambiguous. This CDR3 is 12 amino acids long. V lost 3 bases and J lost 10, with 12 bases in between. Per germline, CDR1 LNHDA and CDR2 SQIVND (reference sequence). DNA of the CDR3: TGTGCCAGTAGTATCCCGGGGTTCGGAGCTTTCTTT. Its translation: CASSIPGFGAFF.

The chain uses TRBV28 and TRBJ2-7; TRBD2 matches 11 bases. CDR1 MDHEN and CDR2 SYDVKM come from the germline V gene. The CDR3 extends over 13 amino acids. The ends lost 6 bases at V and 2 bases at J; junction bases unmatched: 0. CDR3 bases: TGTGCCAGCAGGACTAGCGGGACCTACGAGCAGTACTTC. Amino acids: CASRTSGTYEQYF.

Concerning this clone itself: Mismatch with germline at one junction end may stem from a read error. The chain links TRBV7-8 to TRBJ2-7, with 7 bases fitting TRBD2. The CDR3 totals 15 residues. Looked up from germline, CDR1 is SGHVS and CDR2 is FQNEAQ. This chain's CDR3 is CASSLESWLAEGLDF. Here the CDR3 DNA reads TGTGCCAGCAGCTTAGAGTCGTGGCTAGCGGAGGGGTTAGACTTC.

This chain links TRBV18 with TRBJ2-4, with D possibly matching TRBD2 (6 bases). This CDR3 contains 12 residues. V gave up 2 bases and J gave up 8 bases, with 7 bases separating them. In germline, CDR1 is KGHSH, CDR2 LQKENI. CDR3 nucleotide sequence: TGTGCCAGCTCACCAGGGGGGTACATTCAGTACTTC. Protein sequence: CASSPGGYIQYF. The variable domain in full, with the rest retrieved from reference TRBV18 and TRBJ2-4, is NAGVMQNPRHLVRRRGQEARLRCSPMKGHSHVYWYRQLPEEGLKFMVYLQKENIIDESGMPKERFSAEFPKEGPSILRIQQVVRGDSAAYFCASSPGGYIQYFGAGTRLSVL.

This clone was counted only a few times. The V and J genes are TRBV28 and TRBJ2-6; D is possibly TRBD2 (5 bases). The CDR3 length is 15 residues. Trimming stripped 3 bases from V and 2 bases from J, with 8 bases between. From germline, CDR1 is MDHEN and CDR2 SYDVKM. The CDR3 region is CASSFSGAGANVLTF. CDR3 in DNA: TGTGCCAGCAGTTTTTCCGGGGCTGGGGCCAACGTCCTGACTTTC.

The V gene is TRBV5-8, the J gene TRBJ1-5; D gene uncertain. The CDR3 has 15 residues. The germline CDR1 and CDR2 sequences are SGHTS and YDEGEE. Deletions cut 5 bases from V and 6 bases from J, with 18 bases between. The CDR3 DNA is TGTGCCAGCAGGTCAGTTGGGGAGGGTCGTCAGCCCCAGCATTTT. Translated, it gives CASRSVGEGRQPQHF.